The T cell receptor (beta chain) described here comes from a study of blood T cell repertoires in COVID-19. Libraries were prepared by immunoSEQ multiplex PCR; TCRdb keeps only in-frame clonotypes and omits some of them. The repertoire holds around 230,000 clones, with around 85% as singletons. The CDR3 has 14 amino acids. In germline, CDR1 is GTSNPN, CDR2 SVGIG (reference sequence). The V end lost 1 base, the J end lost 8 bases, and 12 bases lay between the germline ends. This receptor was identified in a woman in her 40s with acute COVID-19. Material: PBMCs or T cells enriched from blood (not recorded which). This rearrangement joins TRBV30 to TRBJ1-6, with D uncertain. The CDR3 coding sequence is TGTGCCTGGAGTGCGGGAGGTGATGATTCACCCCTCCACTTT. This encodes CAWSAGGDDSPLHF.